A selection of T cell receptor beta chains follows, all from one sample in a study of early T cells in non-severe SARS-CoV-2 infection. Each CDR3 protein is one row after TCRdb ran MiXCR on the 5' RACE reads. The sample has roughly 80,000 distinct CDR3 sequences, over 12% seen once. The source material was whole blood. These receptors all stem from an adult who was a healthcare worker with PCR-confirmed SARS-CoV-2 infection or an uninfected control (not recorded which). CDR3s include the opening cysteine and the closing phenylalanine or tryptophan. Fields, in order: CDR3 DNA, CDR3 protein, V gene, clone size, D gene, J gene. D genes are given only for firm matches. Clone size is given for some rows only: seen once, a few or many times, or a class if the clone is expanded.

cdr3_nt: TGTGCCAGCAGCCAAGGACAGGAGAACTATGGCTACACCTTC
cdr3_aa: CASSQGQENYGYTF
v_call: TRBV4-2
clone_size: many
d_call: .
j_call: TRBJ1-2

cdr3_nt: TGTGCCAGCTCATTCCGGGACAGGGACGCTGAAGCTTTCTTT
cdr3_aa: CASSFRDRDAEAFF
v_call: TRBV18
clone_size: .
d_call: TRBD1
j_call: TRBJ1-1

cdr3_nt: TGTGCCAGCAGCCAAGATCTGGGGGCCGTCGGGCAGTATTTT
cdr3_aa: CASSQDLGAVGQYF
v_call: TRBV4-2
clone_size: few
d_call: .
j_call: TRBJ2-3

cdr3_nt: TGCGCCAGCAGCCAAACAGGGGCCGGGGAGCTGTTTTTT
cdr3_aa: CASSQTGAGELFF
v_call: TRBV5-1
clone_size: .
d_call: TRBD1
j_call: TRBJ2-2

cdr3_nt: TGTGCCAGCAGCCCCACAGGAGGGACAAGAGACGAGCAGTACTTC
cdr3_aa: CASSPTGGTRDEQYF
v_call: TRBV7-6
clone_size: many
d_call: .
j_call: TRBJ2-7

cdr3_nt: TGCGCCAGCAGCTTACAGGGGGCCGAGAATGAGCAGTTCTTC
cdr3_aa: CASSLQGAENEQFF
v_call: TRBV5-1
clone_size: many
d_call: TRBD1
j_call: TRBJ2-1

cdr3_nt: TGCAGTGCCAACCCCGGGACAGGGATGTTGGTGGAAGCTTTCTTT
cdr3_aa: CSANPGTGMLVEAFF
v_call: TRBV20-1
clone_size: .
d_call: TRBD1
j_call: TRBJ1-1

cdr3_nt: TGTGCCAGCAGCCGACCCGGACTAGCGGGCGGCAGCTCCTACAATGAGCAGTTCTTC
cdr3_aa: CASSRPGLAGGSSYNEQFF
v_call: TRBV11-2
clone_size: many
d_call: TRBD2
j_call: TRBJ2-1

cdr3_nt: TGTGCCAGCAGCGGAGAAAGGACAGGGGGCGAGAACTATGGCTACACCTTC
cdr3_aa: CASSGERTGGENYGYTF
v_call: TRBV11-2
clone_size: .
d_call: TRBD1
j_call: TRBJ1-2

cdr3_nt: TGCAGTGCTAGAGATGTACAGGGTGTGACCGGGGAGCTGTTTTTT
cdr3_aa: CSARDVQGVTGELFF
v_call: TRBV20-1
clone_size: .
d_call: .
j_call: TRBJ2-2

cdr3_nt: TGTGCCAGCAGCGGGACTGTCCTCAATGAGCAGTTCTTC
cdr3_aa: CASSGTVLNEQFF
v_call: TRBV7-2
clone_size: many
d_call: .
j_call: TRBJ2-1

cdr3_nt: TGTGCCAGCTCAGGAGGGGGACTGCAAAATGAAAAACTGTTTTTT
cdr3_aa: CASSGGGLQNEKLFF
v_call: TRBV18
clone_size: few
d_call: .
j_call: TRBJ1-4

cdr3_nt: TGTGCCAGCAGTTTCCTCATGACGGGTGAAGCTTTCTTT
cdr3_aa: CASSFLMTGEAFF
v_call: TRBV6-5
clone_size: few
d_call: .
j_call: TRBJ1-1

cdr3_nt: TGTGCCAGCAGCCCGGGGTACTCTGGAAACACCATATATTTT
cdr3_aa: CASSPGYSGNTIYF
v_call: TRBV12-3/TRBV12-4
clone_size: .
d_call: .
j_call: TRBJ1-3

cdr3_nt: TGTGCCAGCAGCGTTCGAGGGGGCGTTGGGGCCAACGTCCTGACTTTC
cdr3_aa: CASSVRGGVGANVLTF
v_call: TRBV13
clone_size: many
d_call: TRBD1
j_call: TRBJ2-6

cdr3_nt: TGTGCCAGCAAGAGAACGGGCGGGGGGCCAGGCGAGCAGTACTTC
cdr3_aa: CASKRTGGGPGEQYF
v_call: TRBV11-2
clone_size: once
d_call: TRBD2
j_call: TRBJ2-7

cdr3_nt: TGTGCCAGCAGTTACTCTGCAGGGTCCTACGAGCAGTACTTC
cdr3_aa: CASSYSAGSYEQYF
v_call: TRBV6-5
clone_size: .
d_call: .
j_call: TRBJ2-7